This TCR beta chain was sequenced in a study of cytomegalovirus exposure and HLA in healthy donors. Study outcomes and limitations: Looking again later, the authors saw that most CMV-associated TCR beta chains seemed HLA-restricted. It is likely that the observed cluster of highly shared sequence variants was a sequencing artifact. Exclusion applied to some V segments, including TRBV6-2 and TRBV6-3, as they were indistinguishable. The study listed 150 to 200 cytomegalovirus-associated TCR beta chains.

PCR employed 60 Vbeta and 13 Jbeta primers. TCRdb keeps only in-frame clones here, not all; method: immunoSEQ multiplex PCR. The sample holds around 130,000 clones; around 90% are singletons and the top ten take around 0.5%. In the case of this clone: Antigen specificity is unknown.

The CDR3 sequence is 15 residues long. V lost 3 bases to trimming and J lost 8 bases; unmatched junction nucleotides: 5. The germline CDR1 and CDR2 sequences are SGHNT and YENEEA. This sequence was found in a woman aged 40 to 50 in good health and CMV-seronegative. The J gene is TRBJ1-6, the V gene TRBV11-3; 9 bases are shared with TRBD1. The sequenced sample was PBMCs. As DNA, the CDR3 is TGTGCCAGCAGCTTTGGGACAGGGACACATTCACCCCTCCACTTT. This codes for CASSFGTGTHSPLHF.